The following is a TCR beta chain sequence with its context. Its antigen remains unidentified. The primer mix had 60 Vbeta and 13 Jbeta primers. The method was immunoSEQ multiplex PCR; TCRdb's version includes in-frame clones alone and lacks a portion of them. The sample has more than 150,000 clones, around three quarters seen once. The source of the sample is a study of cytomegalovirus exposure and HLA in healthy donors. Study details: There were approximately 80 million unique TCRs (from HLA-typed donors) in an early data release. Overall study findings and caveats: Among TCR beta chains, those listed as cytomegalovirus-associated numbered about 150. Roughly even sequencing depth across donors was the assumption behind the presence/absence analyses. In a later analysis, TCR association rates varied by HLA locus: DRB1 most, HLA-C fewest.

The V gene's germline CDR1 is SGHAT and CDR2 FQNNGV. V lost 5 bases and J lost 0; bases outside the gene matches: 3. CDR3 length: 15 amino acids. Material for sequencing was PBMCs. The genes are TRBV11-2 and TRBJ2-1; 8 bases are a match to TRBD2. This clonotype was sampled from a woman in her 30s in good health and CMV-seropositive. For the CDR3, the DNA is TGTGCCAGCAGCCGACTAGCGAGCTCCTACAATGAGCAGTTCTTC. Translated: CASSRLASSYNEQFF.